The present entry profiles one T cell receptor (beta chain) with its context. This sample stems from a study of CD8+ T cells in alopecia areata. Extracted RNA was reverse transcribed, and the resulting cDNA served as sequencing template. The method was immunoSEQ multiplex PCR; TCRdb's version includes in-frame clones alone and lacks a portion of them. The sample gives 150,000 or so clones, roughly 44% of which show up once; approximately 6.6% is in the top ten. The CDR3 loop spans 14 amino acids. Germline assignment: CDR1 SQVTM and CDR2 ANQGSEA. Between the trimmed V and J ends, which lost 0 bases and 5 bases, there was a span of 14 bases.

V gene TRBV29-1 combines with J gene TRBJ2-7; D ambiguous. The sample comprised CD4+ T cells sorted from blood. This sequence originates from a human donor with alopecia areata. DNA for the CDR3: TGCAGCGTTGAAGATCAAACCAGCAGGCACGAGCAGTACTTC. It yields the protein CSVEDQTSRHEQYF.